A single TCR beta chain is shown here with its context. Antigen specificity is unknown. This entry comes from a study of T cells expressing NK-cell markers. Overall study context: The study drew TCR beta repertoires from sorted CD3+CD56+NKG2C+, CD3+CD56+NKG2C- and CD3+CD56-NKG2C+ T cells. Eight donors were sequenced, seven testing HCMV-seropositive and one testing seronegative.

From germline, CDR1 is SGHTA and CDR2 FQGNSA. The CDR3 consists of 18 residues. Findings of the study overall: Expanded NKG2C+ T cell clones had unclear HCMV specificity.

In generating TCR beta cDNA, 5'RACE template switching with UMIs was used. TCRdb re-called the 5' RACE reads; one entry per CDR3 protein, DNA not given. The listing contains more than 120,000 distinct CDR3 sequences. Sequencing was carried out using blood T cells: a sorted CD56 or NKG2C T cell subset, CD4+ or CD8+ T cells, or bulk PBMC T cells (not recorded which). The TCR originated in a man in his late teens or twenties in good health. V usage is TRBV7-2 and J usage is TRBJ1-1; checking the TCRdb D call of TRBD1 is not possible without DNA. This CDR3 reads CASSLLGVIGPRGTEAFF.